This TCR beta chain was captured by sequencing in a study of shared clonotypes between healthy human individuals. The CDR3 sequence is 15 residues long. Trimming cost V 3 bases and J 4 bases; bases outside gene matches: 7. CDR1 and CDR2 (germline): SGHDT, YYEEEE. At the deep level, the assay was run. TCRdb's copy holds only in-frame clones and misses some; the assay was immunoSEQ multiplex PCR. Here the sample spans a few million clones, around 90% being singletons. This chain links TRBV5-6 with TRBJ1-3, with 7 bases aligning to TRBD1. The source material was naive CD4+ T cells sorted from blood. Stated subset: CD45RA+ positively selected. The clonotype was recovered from a man younger than 35 in good health. The CDR3 spells CASSSPDRSGNTIYF. For the CDR3, the DNA is TGTGCCAGCAGCTCCCCGGACAGGTCAGGAAACACCATATATTTT.